These T cell receptor beta chains were read from a single sample in a study of blood T cell repertoires in COVID-19. TCRdb's table, derived via immunoSEQ multiplex PCR, lists solely in-frame clones and lacks some. This repertoire shows about 210,000 clones, roughly 86% found once; its top ten account for roughly 5.9%. Sequences were obtained from PBMCs or T cells enriched from blood (not recorded which). The receptors originated from a man aged 40-49 years with acute COVID-19. The CDR3 runs from the conserved cysteine through the conserved F or W. Each record gives: D gene, CDR3 length, clone size, J gene, V gene, CDR3 protein, CDR3 DNA. The D gene is left open where the match is weak. Clone size is given for some rows only: seen once, a few or many times, or a class if the clone is expanded.

d_call: TRBD1; cdr3_length: 15; clone_size: -; j_call: TRBJ1-2; v_call: TRBV4-1; cdr3_aa: CASSQDPQGANGYTF; cdr3_nt: TGCGCCAGCAGCCAAGATCCCCAGGGGGCCAATGGCTACACCTTC
d_call: TRBD2; cdr3_length: 14; clone_size: -; j_call: TRBJ2-7; v_call: TRBV19; cdr3_aa: CASSKWGGTYEQYF; cdr3_nt: TGTGCCAGTAGTAAGTGGGGAGGGACCTACGAGCAGTACTTC
d_call: TRBD1; cdr3_length: 14; clone_size: -; j_call: TRBJ2-1; v_call: TRBV5-8; cdr3_aa: CASSPGQMTNEQFF; cdr3_nt: TGTGCCAGCAGCCCGGGACAGATGACCAATGAGCAGTTCTTC
d_call: -; cdr3_length: 14; clone_size: once; j_call: TRBJ1-4; v_call: TRBV7-8; cdr3_aa: CASRAGTTNEKLFF; cdr3_nt: TGTGCCAGCAGGGCAGGGACAACTAATGAAAAACTGTTTTTT
d_call: -; cdr3_length: 15; clone_size: -; j_call: TRBJ1-5; v_call: TRBV7-8; cdr3_aa: CASSGARGNNQPQHF; cdr3_nt: TGTGCCAGCAGCGGTGCGCGGGGCAACAATCAGCCCCAGCATTTT
d_call: TRBD2; cdr3_length: 21; clone_size: once; j_call: TRBJ2-6; v_call: TRBV19; cdr3_aa: CASTRAAGPLRSSSGANVLTF; cdr3_nt: TGTGCCAGCACCAGAGCAGCGGGACCTCTACGTTCCAGCTCTGGGGCCAACGTCCTGACTTTC
d_call: -; cdr3_length: 13; clone_size: -; j_call: TRBJ2-1; v_call: TRBV2; cdr3_aa: CASTQDYSDEQFF; cdr3_nt: TGTGCCAGCACCCAGGACTACTCCGATGAGCAGTTCTTC
d_call: TRBD2; cdr3_length: 16; clone_size: -; j_call: TRBJ2-1; v_call: TRBV3-1/TRBV3-2; cdr3_aa: CASSILATGGYNEQFF; cdr3_nt: TGTGCCAGCAGCATCCTAGCTACGGGGGGCTACAATGAGCAGTTCTTC
d_call: -; cdr3_length: 12; clone_size: -; j_call: TRBJ1-3; v_call: TRBV6-5; cdr3_aa: CASSSLGNTIYF; cdr3_nt: TGTGCCAGCAGTTCTCTGGGAAACACCATATATTTT
d_call: -; cdr3_length: 15; clone_size: -; j_call: TRBJ2-4; v_call: TRBV5-6; cdr3_aa: CASSPQGGPPDIQYF; cdr3_nt: TGTGCCAGCAGCCCTCAGGGGGGCCCACCTGACATTCAGTACTTC
d_call: -; cdr3_length: 12; clone_size: -; j_call: TRBJ1-1; v_call: TRBV5-1; cdr3_aa: CASRRVGTEAFF; cdr3_nt: TGCGCCAGCAGGAGGGTAGGGACTGAAGCTTTCTTT
d_call: -; cdr3_length: 14; clone_size: once; j_call: TRBJ1-4; v_call: TRBV18; cdr3_aa: CASSPQGDHEKLFF; cdr3_nt: TGTGCCAGCTCACCACAGGGGGATCATGAAAAACTGTTTTTT
d_call: TRBD1; cdr3_length: 13; clone_size: -; j_call: TRBJ2-5; v_call: TRBV10-3; cdr3_aa: CAISESTGETQYF; cdr3_nt: TGTGCCATCAGTGAGTCGACAGGGGAGACCCAGTACTTC
d_call: TRBD1; cdr3_length: 13; clone_size: -; j_call: TRBJ1-2; v_call: TRBV7-9; cdr3_aa: CASSSGQGDGYTF; cdr3_nt: TGTGCCAGCAGCTCTGGACAGGGTGATGGCTACACCTTC
d_call: TRBD2; cdr3_length: 15; clone_size: -; j_call: TRBJ2-7; v_call: TRBV6-5; cdr3_aa: CASSLTSGASREQYF; cdr3_nt: TGTGCCAGCAGTCTGACTAGCGGGGCCTCCCGCGAGCAGTACTTC
d_call: -; cdr3_length: 13; clone_size: -; j_call: TRBJ1-5; v_call: TRBV27; cdr3_aa: CASSWTGNQPQHF; cdr3_nt: TGTGCCAGCAGCTGGACAGGCAATCAGCCCCAGCATTTT
d_call: -; cdr3_length: 12; clone_size: -; j_call: TRBJ2-7; v_call: TRBV10-1; cdr3_aa: CASIPGCYEQYF; cdr3_nt: TGCGCCAGCATCCCAGGGTGCTACGAGCAGTACTTC
d_call: TRBD1; cdr3_length: 15; clone_size: once; j_call: TRBJ1-1; v_call: TRBV7-2; cdr3_aa: CASSGNRGMNTEAFF; cdr3_nt: TGTGCCAGCAGCGGAAACAGGGGTATGAACACTGAAGCTTTCTTT
d_call: -; cdr3_length: 11; clone_size: few; j_call: TRBJ1-6; v_call: TRBV20-1; cdr3_aa: CSASGDSPLHF; cdr3_nt: TGCAGTGCTAGCGGGGATTCACCCCTCCACTTT
d_call: TRBD1; cdr3_length: 15; clone_size: -; j_call: TRBJ2-7; v_call: TRBV27; cdr3_aa: CASSLSPGGRYEQYF; cdr3_nt: TGTGCCAGCAGTTTATCTCCAGGGGGCCGCTACGAGCAGTACTTC
d_call: TRBD2; cdr3_length: 15; clone_size: -; j_call: TRBJ2-7; v_call: TRBV5-1; cdr3_aa: CASSPEGLGSYEQYF; cdr3_nt: TGCGCCAGCAGCCCAGAGGGACTAGGGTCCTACGAGCAGTACTTC
d_call: -; cdr3_length: 14; clone_size: few; j_call: TRBJ1-5; v_call: TRBV2; cdr3_aa: CASSISGGNQPQHF; cdr3_nt: TGTGCCAGCAGCATCTCTGGAGGCAATCAGCCCCAGCATTTT
d_call: -; cdr3_length: 13; clone_size: once; j_call: TRBJ2-7; v_call: TRBV7-9; cdr3_aa: CASSAESSYEQYF; cdr3_nt: TGTGCCAGCAGTGCGGAAAGCTCCTACGAGCAGTACTTC
d_call: -; cdr3_length: 13; clone_size: -; j_call: TRBJ2-2; v_call: TRBV5-5; cdr3_aa: CASSFLFTGELFF; cdr3_nt: TGTGCCAGCAGCTTTCTATTCACCGGGGAGCTGTTTTTT
d_call: -; cdr3_length: 14; clone_size: -; j_call: TRBJ2-6; v_call: TRBV27; cdr3_aa: CASSYGVVANVLTF; cdr3_nt: TGTGCCAGCAGTTACGGGGTAGTGGCCAACGTCCTGACTTTC
d_call: TRBD1; cdr3_length: 14; clone_size: -; j_call: TRBJ2-1; v_call: TRBV13; cdr3_aa: CASSSGTGNYEQFF; cdr3_nt: TGTGCCAGCAGCTCCGGGACAGGGAACTATGAGCAGTTCTTC
d_call: -; cdr3_length: 14; clone_size: -; j_call: TRBJ2-7; v_call: TRBV6-5; cdr3_aa: CASSHGHQTYEQYF; cdr3_nt: TGTGCCAGCAGCCACGGACACCAGACCTACGAGCAGTACTTC
d_call: -; cdr3_length: 12; clone_size: -; j_call: TRBJ2-7; v_call: TRBV28; cdr3_aa: CASDKNSYEQYF; cdr3_nt: TGTGCCAGCGACAAGAACTCCTACGAGCAGTACTTC
d_call: TRBD1; cdr3_length: 15; clone_size: -; j_call: TRBJ1-2; v_call: TRBV18; cdr3_aa: CASSPPTGETSGYTF; cdr3_nt: TGTGCCAGCTCACCACCGACAGGGGAGACCTCTGGCTACACCTTC
d_call: TRBD1; cdr3_length: 16; clone_size: -; j_call: TRBJ2-7; v_call: TRBV10-3; cdr3_aa: CAISETRGQRAYEQYF; cdr3_nt: TGTGCCATCAGTGAAACCAGGGGGCAGAGAGCCTACGAGCAGTACTTC
d_call: TRBD2; cdr3_length: 16; clone_size: -; j_call: TRBJ2-3; v_call: TRBV25-1; cdr3_aa: CASSELTSGFPDTQYF; cdr3_nt: TGTGCCAGCAGTGAACTGACTAGCGGGTTCCCAGATACGCAGTATTTT
d_call: -; cdr3_length: 16; clone_size: -; j_call: TRBJ2-7; v_call: TRBV4-3; cdr3_aa: CASSQDSGYSSYEQYF; cdr3_nt: TGCGCCAGCAGCCAAGATTCCGGGTATAGCTCCTACGAGCAGTACTTC
d_call: TRBD2; cdr3_length: 16; clone_size: -; j_call: TRBJ2-1; v_call: TRBV3-1/TRBV3-2; cdr3_aa: CASSQDSGRAGNEQFF; cdr3_nt: TGTGCCAGCAGCCAAGATAGCGGGAGAGCCGGCAATGAGCAGTTCTTC
d_call: TRBD2; cdr3_length: 13; clone_size: -; j_call: TRBJ2-7; v_call: TRBV30; cdr3_aa: CAWSPSGWYEQYF; cdr3_nt: TGTGCCTGGAGTCCTAGCGGGTGGTACGAGCAGTACTTC
d_call: -; cdr3_length: 15; clone_size: -; j_call: TRBJ1-2; v_call: TRBV5-1; cdr3_aa: CASSLTSTANYGYTF; cdr3_nt: TGCGCCAGCAGCCTAACCTCTACAGCAAACTATGGCTACACCTTC
d_call: -; cdr3_length: 12; clone_size: -; j_call: TRBJ1-6; v_call: TRBV12-3/TRBV12-4; cdr3_aa: CASSLWELPLHF; cdr3_nt: TGTGCCAGCAGTTTATGGGAGCTACCCCTCCACTTT
d_call: -; cdr3_length: 13; clone_size: -; j_call: TRBJ1-2; v_call: TRBV7-6; cdr3_aa: CASSSNRVTGYTF; cdr3_nt: TGTGCCAGCAGCAGCAACAGGGTAACTGGCTACACCTTC